The 23 T cell receptor beta chains given below trace back to one sample, sequenced in a study of T cell responses to AZD1222 COVID-19 vaccine. This table comes from immunoSEQ multiplex PCR, and its TCRdb copy is limited to in-frame clones, with some not included. The sample includes about 130,000 clones, 80% to 90% of them seen just once. Sequenced here: peripheral blood, sampled on day 0 of AZD1222 vaccination. The receptors come from an adult in good health.

V is TRBV5-6 and J is TRBJ2-1; 7 bases line up with TRBD1. J gave up 10 bases and V 6 bases, and 16 bases lay outside the gene matches. Per the germline V gene, CDR1 is SGHDT and CDR2 is YYEEEE. This CDR3 has 15 amino acids. Here the CDR3 DNA reads TGTGCCAGCATGTTGGGACAGAGAATAAGGGGGGAGCAGTTCTTC. Its translation is CASMLGQRIRGEQFF. The full variable domain, its missing parts supplied by reference TRBV5-6 and TRBJ2-1, is DAGVTQSPTHLIKTRGQQVTLRCSPKSGHDTVSWYQQALGQGPQFIFQYYEEEERQRGNFPDRFSGHQFPNYSSELNVNALLLGDSALYLCASMLGQRIRGEQFFGPGTRLTVL.

The J gene is TRBJ2-7, the V gene TRBV11-2; no definite D call. Germline V gene data show CDR1 as SGHAT and CDR2 as FQNNGV. This CDR3 has 15 residues. The V and J ends lost 5 bases and 5 bases respectively, with 19 bases between them. Here the CDR3 reads CASSLTNLPFHEQYF. In DNA, the CDR3 is TGTGCCAGCAGCCTCACAAATCTCCCTTTCCACGAGCAGTACTTC.

The genes are TRBV11-3 and TRBJ1-3; D remains unclear. Per the germline V gene, CDR1 is SGHNT and CDR2 is YENEEA. Deletions cut 8 bases from V and 0 bases from J, with 8 bases between. This CDR3 has 13 amino acids. The CDR3 sequence: CASRRTSGNTIYF. The DNA of the CDR3 is TGTGCCAGCCGGCGCACCTCTGGAAACACCATATATTTT.

The chain carries TRBV3-1 (or the pseudogene TRBV3-2) and TRBJ2-5, with D possibly being TRBD2 (6 bases). The germline V and J ends were trimmed by 0 bases and 5 bases, with 13 bases remaining between them. The V gene's germline CDR1 is LGHDT and CDR2 YNNKEL (reference sequence). The CDR3 is 15 amino acids. The CDR3 DNA sequence: TGTGCCAGCAGCCAAGAGCCGGCAGGGAGGGAGACCCAGTACTTC. This gives the protein CASSQEPAGRETQYF.

This clone came up a few times. The CDR3 DNA sequence: TGTGCCAGCACCCAGTGGGTCACTGAAGCTTTCTTT. As protein: CASTQWVTEAFF. The rearrangement links TRBV2 to TRBJ1-1; no reliable D call. Trimming took off 7 bases at V and 4 bases at J, with 10 bases between the two ends. The V gene's germline CDR1 is SNHLY and CDR2 FYNNEI. The CDR3 length is 12 residues.

The rearrangement joins TRBV7-8 to TRBJ1-1; no clear D. The CDR3 is 15 amino acids. Germline V gene sequence: CDR1 SGHVS, CDR2 FQNEAQ. Trimming removed 5 bases at V and 2 bases at J, with 15 bases between. CDR3 coding DNA: TGTGCCAGCAGCCCAGGCCCACACAGAAACACTGAAGCTTTCTTT. It encodes CASSPGPHRNTEAFF. The full variable domain, in which reference TRBV7-8 and TRBJ1-1 provide the parts outside the CDR3, is GAGVSQSPRYKVAKRGQDVALRCDPISGHVSLFWYQQALGQGPEFLTYFQNEAQLDKSGLPSDRFFAERPEGSVSTLKIQRTQQEDSAVYLCASSPGPHRNTEAFFGQGTRLTVV.

In its sample, this clone was seen a few times. V gene TRBV11-3 combines with J gene TRBJ1-1; D is unresolved. Trimming took 5 bases from V and 6 from J, leaving 13 bases between them. Germline values: CDR1 SGHNT, CDR2 YENEEA. The CDR3 has 13 amino acids. CDR3 sequence reads: CASSVTWGAEAFF. The CDR3 bases are TGTGCCAGCAGCGTTACCTGGGGAGCTGAAGCTTTCTTT.

The chain uses TRBV2 and TRBJ1-1; TRBD1 aligns across 7 bases. CDR3 length: 15 amino acids. With 5 bases clipped from V and 4 bases from J, the junction kept 10 bases outside the gene matches. Germline CDR1 is SNHLY and CDR2 is FYNNEI. CDR3: CASSLTLTGSTEAFF. The CDR3 nucleotides read TGTGCCAGCAGTCTGACCCTGACAGGGAGCACTGAAGCTTTCTTT.

The chain combines TRBV10-3 with TRBJ1-4; D may be TRBD1 (5 bases). This CDR3 is built from 13 residues. V dropped 6 bases and J dropped 8 bases, with 13 bases sitting between them. Per germline, CDR1 ENHRY and CDR2 SYGVKD. The CDR3 loop reads CAIRLEGSEKLFF. The CDR3 DNA reads TGTGCCATCAGACTTGAGGGGAGCGAAAAACTGTTTTTT.

This clone came up once. In DNA form, the CDR3 reads TGTGCCAGCAGTACGCGGCCGACTACCGGGGAGCTGTTTTTT. Protein: CASSTRPTTGELFF. The chain couples TRBV6-6 to TRBJ2-2; no definite D call. This CDR3 spans 14 amino acids. The V gene lost 5 bases and the J gene lost 5 bases, with 12 bases spanning the gap. Germline V gene sequence: CDR1 MNHNY, CDR2 SVGAGI (reference sequence).

This clone was counted once. This sequence joins TRBV6-5 and TRBJ2-1, with 9 bases aligning to TRBD1. From germline, CDR1 is MNHEY and CDR2 SVGAGI. This CDR3 spans 11 amino acids. V shed 4 bases, J shed 12 bases, and the junction held 1 base outside the gene matches. The CDR3 DNA follows: TGTGCCAGCAGTTCGGGACAGGGGCAGTTCTTC. Protein product: CASSSGQGQFF.

The V call is TRBV6-5, the J call TRBJ1-2, with D maybe TRBD1 (5 bases). Trimming cost V 6 bases and J 7 bases, with 15 bases left between them. The germline gives CDR1 MNHEY, CDR2 SVGAGI. CDR3 length equals 13 residues. CDR3 in amino acids: CASRSDGASGYTF. As DNA, the CDR3 is TGTGCCAGCAGGTCGGACGGGGCGAGTGGCTACACCTTC.

This clone turned up a few times. Here the CDR3 reads CASSSTVWDRTYEQYF. In DNA, the CDR3 is TGTGCCAGCAGTTCAACCGTATGGGACCGGACCTACGAGCAGTACTTC. J is TRBJ2-7 and V is TRBV28; D possibly matches TRBD1 or TRBD2 (5 bases each). V was trimmed by 4 bases and J by 2 bases, leaving 18 bases between them. The CDR3 extends over 16 amino acids. The germline V gene encodes CDR1 MDHEN and CDR2 SYDVKM. The full variable domain, its missing parts supplied by reference TRBV28 and TRBJ2-7, is DVKVTQSSRYLVKRTGEKVFLECVQDMDHENMFWYRQDPGLGLRLIYFSYDVKMKEKGDIPEGYSVSREKKERFSLILESASTNQTSMYLCASSSTVWDRTYEQYFGPGTRLTVT.

The chain recombines TRBV15 with TRBJ1-6; 9 bases line up with TRBD1. The germline gives CDR1 LNHNV, CDR2 YYDKDF (reference sequence). Trimming removed 1 base from V and 7 bases from J; junction bases left unmatched: 5. This CDR3 spans 16 amino acids. CDR3 sequence reads: CATSRGGTGRNSPLHF. The CDR3 nucleotides read TGTGCCACCAGCAGAGGGGGGACAGGGAGGAATTCACCCCTCCACTTT.

A word on this clone: In the same sample, other DNA sequences code for this CDR3. V and J are TRBV9 and TRBJ1-3; no clear D. Looked up from germline, CDR1 is SGDLS and CDR2 is YYNGEE. This CDR3 is built from 15 residues. V was trimmed by 0 bases and J by 2 bases, leaving 9 bases between them. CDR3 sequence reads: CASSVGSAAGNTIYF. The CDR3 DNA sequence: TGTGCCAGCAGCGTAGGGTCGGCCGCTGGAAACACCATATATTTT.

The J gene is TRBJ2-6, the V gene TRBV7-8; a weak D match, TRBD1 (6 bases). The CDR3 sequence is 16 residues long. Germline CDR1 is SGHVS and CDR2 is FQNEAQ. Trimming took off 4 bases at V and 2 bases at J, with 12 bases between the two ends. This chain's CDR3 is CASSYTGSAGANVLTF. In nucleotides, the CDR3 is TGTGCCAGCAGCTACACAGGGAGCGCTGGGGCCAACGTCCTGACTTTC.

The chain employs TRBV3-1 (or the pseudogene TRBV3-2) and TRBJ1-4; D unresolved. CDR3 size: 15 residues. Trimming took 3 bases from V and 4 from J, leaving 12 bases between them. Germline lookup yields CDR1 LGHDT and CDR2 YNNKEL (reference sequence). The CDR3 sequence: CASSQSPGYNEKLFF. The CDR3 bases are TGTGCCAGCAGCCAGAGTCCGGGCTATAATGAAAAACTGTTTTTT.

V and J are TRBV9 and TRBJ2-3, with TRBD2 identical over 10 bases. The CDR3 is 16 amino acids. CDR1 is SGDLS, CDR2 YYNGEE, per germline. V dropped 1 base and J dropped 4; count of bases not matched to a gene: 6. CDR3 in DNA: TGTGCCAGCAGCGTATTAGCGGGGGGAGGTGCAGATACGCAGTATTTT. It codes for CASSVLAGGGADTQYF.

This clone was detected only once. The rearrangement joins TRBV28 to TRBJ1-4; D might be TRBD1 (6 bases). The V end lost 7 bases, the J end lost 7 bases, and 10 bases lay between the germline ends. From germline, CDR1 is MDHEN and CDR2 SYDVKM. The CDR3 contains 12 residues. CDR3 sequence reads: CASKGGVEKLFF. DNA for the CDR3: TGTGCCAGCAAAGGGGGGGTTGAAAAACTGTTTTTT. The full variable domain, completed using reference TRBV28 and TRBJ1-4, is DVKVTQSSRYLVKRTGEKVFLECVQDMDHENMFWYRQDPGLGLRLIYFSYDVKMKEKGDIPEGYSVSREKKERFSLILESASTNQTSMYLCASKGGVEKLFFGSGTQLSVL.

V usage is TRBV7-8 and J usage is TRBJ1-5, with a possible D match to TRBD1 (6 bases). In germline, CDR1 is SGHVS, CDR2 FQNEAQ. The CDR3 has 18 residues. V was cut by 1 base and J by 4 bases, with 20 bases left in between. As DNA, the CDR3 is TGTGCCAGCAGCTTAGGTGCCTTTCGGGGGGCGGGAAATCAGCCCCAGCATTTT. Translation: CASSLGAFRGAGNQPQHF.

V and J are TRBV5-6 and TRBJ1-6; D gene uncertain. CDR1 and CDR2 (germline): SGHDT, YYEEEE. The V gene lost 1 base and the J gene lost 7 bases, with 9 bases spanning the gap. The CDR3 spans 14 residues. CDR3 nucleotide sequence: TGTGCCAGCAGCTTGAGACCGGGGAATTCACCCCTCCACTTT. Protein sequence: CASSLRPGNSPLHF.

The gene calls are TRBV9 and TRBJ1-4; the match to TRBD1 covers 10 bases. This CDR3 spans 15 amino acids. After removal of 0 bases from V and 5 bases from J, the junction contained 1 base not matched to a gene. Germline loops: CDR1 SGDLS, CDR2 YYNGEE. CDR3 sequence: CASSVEGQGNEKLFF. The CDR3 bases are TGTGCCAGCAGCGTAGAGGGACAGGGGAATGAAAAACTGTTTTTT.

The chain couples TRBV5-1 to TRBJ2-5; D is perhaps TRBD1 (6 bases). V lost 1 base and J lost 3, with 10 bases in between. The V gene's germline CDR1 is SGHRS and CDR2 YFSETQ. This CDR3 contains 14 residues. CDR3 coding DNA: TGCGCCAGCAGCTTGCAGGCAGGGGAAGAGACCCAGTACTTC. This encodes CASSLQAGEETQYF.